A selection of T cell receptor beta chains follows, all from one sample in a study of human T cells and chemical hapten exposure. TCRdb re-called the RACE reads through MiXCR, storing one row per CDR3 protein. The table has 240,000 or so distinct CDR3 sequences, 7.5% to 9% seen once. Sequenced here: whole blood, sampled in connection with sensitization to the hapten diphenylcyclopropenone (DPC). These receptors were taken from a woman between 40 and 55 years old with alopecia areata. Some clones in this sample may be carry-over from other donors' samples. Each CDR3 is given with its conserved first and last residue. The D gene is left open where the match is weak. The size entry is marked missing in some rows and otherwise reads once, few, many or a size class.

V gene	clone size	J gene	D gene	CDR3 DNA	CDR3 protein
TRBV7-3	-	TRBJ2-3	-	TGTGCCAGCAGCTTAAGTAGGACGAGATCAGATACGCAGTATTTT	CASSLSRTRSDTQYF
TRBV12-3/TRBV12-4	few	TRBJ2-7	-	TGTGCCAGCAGACTAGGGGGGACAACCCCATCCTACGAGCAGTACTTC	CASRLGGTTPSYEQYF
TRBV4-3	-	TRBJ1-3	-	TGCGCCAGCAGCCAAGGGGGACATAGCTCTGGAAACACCATATATTTT	CASSQGGHSSGNTIYF
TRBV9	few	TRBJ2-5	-	TGTGCCAGCAGCGTAGCTACTTCGGAGACCCAGTACTTC	CASSVATSETQYF
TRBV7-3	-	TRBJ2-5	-	TGTGCCAACAGCTCCCGCCAGGGCAGTACCCAGTACTTC	CANSSRQGSTQYF
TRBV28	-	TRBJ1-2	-	TGTGCCAGCAGTCTGTTGACGGATTATGGCTACACCTTC	CASSLLTDYGYTF
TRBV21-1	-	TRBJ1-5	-	TGTGCCAGCAGCAAGGAACGAGGAGGGCTTCGCGAGCCCCAGCATTTT	CASSKERGGLREPQHF
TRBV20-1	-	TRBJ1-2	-	TGCAGTGCTAGAGCACCCGAGGCTAACTATGGCTACACCTTC	CSARAPEANYGYTF
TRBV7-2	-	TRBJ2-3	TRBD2	TGTGCCAGCAGCCGTCGCCTAGCGGGAGGGGTAGATACGCAGTATTTT	CASSRRLAGGVDTQYF
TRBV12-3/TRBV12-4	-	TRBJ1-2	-	TGTGCCAGCAGTTTCGATGGATCCTATGGCTACACCTTC	CASSFDGSYGYTF
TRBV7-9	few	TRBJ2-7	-	TGTGCCAGCAGTCGCAGGCTGGGGGACTACGAGCAGTACTTC	CASSRRLGDYEQYF
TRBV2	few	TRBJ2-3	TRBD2	TGTGCCACCGGACTAGCGGGATACACAGATACGCAGTATTTT	CATGLAGYTDTQYF
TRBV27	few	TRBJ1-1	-	TGTGCCAGCAGTTTTGGGCTGTTCAACACTGAAGCTTTCTTT	CASSFGLFNTEAFF
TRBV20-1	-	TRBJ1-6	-	TGCAGTGCTAGACCAGGGACGAGATATAATTCACCCCTCCACTTT	CSARPGTRYNSPLHF
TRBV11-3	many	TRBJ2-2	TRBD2	TGTGCCAGCAGCTTAATTGCGGGAGCGAACACCGGGGAGCTGTTTTTT	CASSLIAGANTGELFF
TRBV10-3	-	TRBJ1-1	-	TGTGCCATCAGTGGCGACACGAACACTGAAGCTTTCTTT	CAISGDTNTEAFF
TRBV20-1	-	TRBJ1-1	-	TGCAGTGCTAGACCTGGGGCCTCGAACACTGAAGCTTTCTTT	CSARPGASNTEAFF
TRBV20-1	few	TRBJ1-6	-	TGCAGTGCTAGGGCGACGATCTGGGGGGGTGGTTCACCCCTCCACTTT	CSARATIWGGGSPLHF
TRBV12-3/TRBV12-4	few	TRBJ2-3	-	TGTGCCAGCAGTCCTGGGACCCCTTCCACAGATACGCAGTATTTT	CASSPGTPSTDTQYF
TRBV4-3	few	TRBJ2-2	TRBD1	TGCGCCAGCAGCAGGGGACAGGGAAACGGGGAGCTGTTTTTT	CASSRGQGNGELFF
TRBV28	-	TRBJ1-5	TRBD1	TGTGCCAGCAGTCCCGGACAGGTCAATCAGCCCCAGCATTTT	CASSPGQVNQPQHF
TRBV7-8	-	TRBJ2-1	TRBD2	TGTGCCAGCAGCCGGGGGACTAGCGACAATGAGCAGTTCTTC	CASSRGTSDNEQFF
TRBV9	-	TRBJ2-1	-	TGTGCCAGCAGCTCCTGGGGGGAGCCCCACAATGAGCAGTTCTTC	CASSSWGEPHNEQFF
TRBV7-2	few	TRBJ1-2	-	TGTGCCAGCAGCCCCTACAAGGGTTCCCTTGGCTACACCTTC	CASSPYKGSLGYTF
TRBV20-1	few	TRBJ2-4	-	TGCAGTGTTCGCCGGGACTCGGGTAACATTCAGTACTTC	CSVRRDSGNIQYF
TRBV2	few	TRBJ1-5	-	TGTGCCAGCAGTGAAGAAAGGGCCAGACATAGCAATCAGCCCCAGCATTTT	CASSEERARHSNQPQHF
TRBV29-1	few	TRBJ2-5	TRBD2	TGCAGCGTTGATAACGTCGCTAGCGGGCAAGAGACCCAGTACTTC	CSVDNVASGQETQYF
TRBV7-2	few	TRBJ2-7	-	TGTGCCAGCAGCTTATTTAACGAGCAGTACTTC	CASSLFNEQYF
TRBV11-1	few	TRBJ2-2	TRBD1	TGTGCCAGCAGCTTAGTTGGACAGGGCTACACCGGGGAGCTGTTTTTT	CASSLVGQGYTGELFF
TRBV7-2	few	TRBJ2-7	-	TGTGCCAGCAGCTTAGCGGAATCGTACGAGCAGTACTTC	CASSLAESYEQYF
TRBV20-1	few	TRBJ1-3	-	TGCAGTGCTAGAGATACCAGGGGTTCGGCTGGAAACACCATATATTTT	CSARDTRGSAGNTIYF
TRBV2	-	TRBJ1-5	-	TGTGCCAGCAGTGAATATGGGGCCGGGCAGCCCCAGCATTTT	CASSEYGAGQPQHF
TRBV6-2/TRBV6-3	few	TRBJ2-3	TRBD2	TGTGCCAGCAGTTATAGCGGGAGTGGCCCAGATACGCAGTATTTT	CASSYSGSGPDTQYF
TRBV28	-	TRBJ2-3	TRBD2	TGTGCCAGCACCCCTGGCGCGGGAGGCGTAGATACGCAGTATTTT	CASTPGAGGVDTQYF
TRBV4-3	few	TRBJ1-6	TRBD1	TGCGCCAGCAGCCAAGGAGGGGGCGCAGGTTCACCCCTCCACTTT	CASSQGGGAGSPLHF